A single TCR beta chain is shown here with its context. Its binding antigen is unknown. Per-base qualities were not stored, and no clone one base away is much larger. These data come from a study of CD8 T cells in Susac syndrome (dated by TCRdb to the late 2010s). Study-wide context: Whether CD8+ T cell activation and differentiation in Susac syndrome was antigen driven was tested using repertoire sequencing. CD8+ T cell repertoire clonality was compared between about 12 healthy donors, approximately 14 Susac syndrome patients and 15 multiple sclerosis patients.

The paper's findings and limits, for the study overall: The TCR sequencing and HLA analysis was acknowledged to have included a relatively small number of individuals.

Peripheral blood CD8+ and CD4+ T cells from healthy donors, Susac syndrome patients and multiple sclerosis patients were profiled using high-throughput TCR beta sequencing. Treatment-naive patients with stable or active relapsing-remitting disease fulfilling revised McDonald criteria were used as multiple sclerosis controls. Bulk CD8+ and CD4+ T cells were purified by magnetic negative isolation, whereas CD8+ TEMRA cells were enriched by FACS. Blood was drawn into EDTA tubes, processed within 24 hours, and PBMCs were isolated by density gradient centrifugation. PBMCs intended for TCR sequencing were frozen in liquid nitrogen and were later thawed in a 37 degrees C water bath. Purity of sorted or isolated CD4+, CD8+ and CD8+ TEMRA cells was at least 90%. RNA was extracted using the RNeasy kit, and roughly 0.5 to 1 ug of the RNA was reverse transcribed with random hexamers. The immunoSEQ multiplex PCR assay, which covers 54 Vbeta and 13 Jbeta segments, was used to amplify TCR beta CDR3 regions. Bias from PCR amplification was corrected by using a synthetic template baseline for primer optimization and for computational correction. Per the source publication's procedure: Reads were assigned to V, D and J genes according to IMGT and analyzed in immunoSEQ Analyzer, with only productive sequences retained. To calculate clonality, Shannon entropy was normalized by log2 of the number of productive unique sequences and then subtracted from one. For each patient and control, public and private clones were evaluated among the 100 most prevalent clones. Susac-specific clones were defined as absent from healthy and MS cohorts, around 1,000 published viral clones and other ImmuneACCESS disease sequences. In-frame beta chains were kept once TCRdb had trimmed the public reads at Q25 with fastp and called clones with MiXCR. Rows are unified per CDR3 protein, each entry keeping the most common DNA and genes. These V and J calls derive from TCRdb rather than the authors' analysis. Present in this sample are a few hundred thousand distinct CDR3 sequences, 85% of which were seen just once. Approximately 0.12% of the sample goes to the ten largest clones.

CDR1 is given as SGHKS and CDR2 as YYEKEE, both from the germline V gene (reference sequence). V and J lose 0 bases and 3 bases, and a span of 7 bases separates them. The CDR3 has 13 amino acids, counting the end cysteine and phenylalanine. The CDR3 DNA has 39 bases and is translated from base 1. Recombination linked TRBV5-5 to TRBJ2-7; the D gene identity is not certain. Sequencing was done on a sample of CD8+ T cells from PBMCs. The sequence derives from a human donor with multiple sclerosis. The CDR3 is CASSLDSFYEQYF. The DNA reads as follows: TGTGCCAGCAGCTTGGACAGTTTCTACGAGCAGTACTTC. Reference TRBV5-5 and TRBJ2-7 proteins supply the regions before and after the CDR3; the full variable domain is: DAGVTQSPTHLIKTRGQQVTLRCSPISGHKSVSWYQQVLGQGPQFIFQYYEKEERGRGNFPDRFSARQFPNYSSELNVNALLLGDSALYLCASSLDSFYEQYFGPGTRLTVT.